These 26 T cell receptor beta chains share one sample of origin, sequenced in a study of graft-versus-host responses after intestinal transplantation. Sequenced by immunoSEQ multiplex PCR; TCRdb stores in-frame clones only, minus some. The sample gives 110,000 to 150,000 clones, 80% to 95% of which show up once; about 0.19% is in the top ten. No antigen is known for these receptors. The source material was unstimulated CD4+ T cells sorted from spleen or lymph node cells, sampled before intestinal transplant. All receptors derive from a human donor who received an intestinal transplant.

V and J are TRBV4-1 and TRBJ2-7; the D gene is possibly TRBD2 (6 bases). Germline V gene sequence: CDR1 MGHRA, CDR2 YSYEKL. The CDR3 covers 18 residues. Trimming cost V 0 bases and J 3 bases, with 21 bases left between them. In DNA form, the CDR3 reads TGCGCCAGCAGCCAAGATCCCAGGAGGGGCTTGGGAAGCTACGAGCAGTACTTC. Its translation is CASSQDPRRGLGSYEQYF.

V gene TRBV30 combines with J gene TRBJ2-5; 7 bases align to TRBD2. The CDR3 contains 11 residues. V was pared by 8 bases and J by 7 bases, with 7 bases of the junction left unmatched. Germline V gene data show CDR1 as GTSNPN and CDR2 as SVGIG (reference sequence). The CDR3 reads CAGWGGGTQYF. The CDR3, as DNA: TGTGCCGGGTGGGGGGGTGGGACCCAGTACTTC.

The J gene is TRBJ2-5, the V gene TRBV11-3, with D perhaps matching TRBD2 (6 bases). The CDR3 totals 12 residues. CDR1 and CDR2 from the germline V gene are SGHNT and YENEEA. Between the trimmed V and J ends, which lost 10 bases and 5 bases, there was a span of 14 bases. CDR3 region: CATLGAGETQYF. The CDR3 coding sequence is TGTGCCACCCTCGGGGCGGGGGAGACCCAGTACTTC.

The J gene is TRBJ2-1, the V gene TRBV7-8; D gene uncertain. This CDR3 is 17 amino acids long. V shed 4 bases and J shed 0 bases, with 16 bases lying between them. The germline V gene has CDR1 SGHVS and CDR2 FQNEAQ. CDR3 coding DNA: TGTGCCAGCAGCTCTATCCCCAAGGACCCCTCCTACAATGAGCAGTTCTTC. It is translated as CASSSIPKDPSYNEQFF.

The V call is TRBV7-2, the J call TRBJ2-5; D may correspond to TRBD1 or TRBD2 (5 bases each). Germline values: CDR1 SGHTA, CDR2 FQGNSA. Deletions cut 2 bases from V and 6 bases from J, with 13 bases between. This CDR3 region has 14 residues. The CDR3 sequence is CASSLYGGPKTQYF. DNA of the CDR3: TGTGCCAGCAGCTTATATGGGGGTCCGAAGACCCAGTACTTC. Looking up the rest from reference TRBV7-2 and TRBJ2-5 gives the full variable domain: GAGVSQSPSNKVTEKGKDVELRCDPISGHTALYWYRQSLGQGLEFLIYFQGNSAPDKSGLPSDRFSAERTGGSVSTLTIQRTQQEDSAVYLCASSLYGGPKTQYFGPGTRLLVL.

The V gene is TRBV25-1, the J gene TRBJ2-7; D is undetermined. Germline V lookup: CDR1 MGHDK, CDR2 SYGVNS. This CDR3 has 14 residues. V was clipped by 5 bases and J by 5 bases, with 16 bases between them. The chain's CDR3 is CASSRTIPGDEQYF. Written as DNA, the CDR3 is TGTGCCAGCAGTCGGACGATCCCTGGGGACGAGCAGTACTTC.

The chain is built from TRBV6-5 and TRBJ2-6, with D perhaps matching TRBD1 or TRBD2 (5 bases each). Trimming pared 6 bases from V and 1 base from J, leaving 10 bases between. The V gene's germline CDR1 is MNHEY and CDR2 SVGAGI. This CDR3 comprises 15 residues. CDR3 loop: CASSPRGSGANVLTF. The CDR3 coding sequence is TGTGCCAGCAGCCCGAGGGGATCTGGGGCCAACGTCCTGACTTTC.

The gene calls are TRBV28 and TRBJ1-5; D uncertain. CDR1 is MDHEN and CDR2 is SYDVKM in the germline V gene. V shed 6 bases and J shed 1 base, with 10 bases lying between them. The CDR3 is 14 amino acids. The CDR3 loop is CASRWGGSNQPQHF. CDR3 sequence (DNA): TGTGCCAGCAGGTGGGGAGGGAGCAATCAGCCCCAGCATTTT.

This chain connects TRBV6-1 to TRBJ1-5; 7 nucleotides match TRBD1. V dropped 6 bases and J dropped 0; count of bases not matched to a gene: 5. The length of the CDR3 is 15 residues. The V gene's germline CDR1 is MNHNS and CDR2 SASEGT. The CDR3, as DNA: TGTGCCAGCAGCTGGGACAGCTATAGCAATCAGCCCCAGCATTTT. It specifies CASSWDSYSNQPQHF.

The chain combines TRBV19 with TRBJ1-3; no reliable D call. The CDR3 covers 13 residues. The germline V gene has CDR1 LNHDA and CDR2 SQIVND (reference sequence). V lost 6 bases and J 4 bases, leaving 10 bases between the germline ends. This CDR3 reads CASRNFGGNTIYF. CDR3 nucleotide sequence: TGTGCCAGTAGGAACTTTGGGGGAAACACCATATATTTT.

The chain joins TRBV15 to TRBJ1-3; weak D call: TRBD1 (6 bases). This CDR3 contains 17 residues. The V end was cut by 1 base, the J end by 0 bases, with 13 bases between. Germline assignment: CDR1 LNHNV and CDR2 YYDKDF (reference sequence). The CDR3 loop reads CATSRGTVQSSGNTIYF. DNA of the CDR3: TGTGCCACCAGCAGAGGGACAGTCCAGAGCTCTGGAAACACCATATATTTT.

The chain couples TRBV5-6 to TRBJ1-1; no reliable D call. V shed 6 bases and J shed 2 bases, with 17 bases lying between them. The germline V gene has CDR1 SGHDT and CDR2 YYEEEE. This CDR3 has 15 amino acids. The CDR3 coding sequence is TGTGCCAGCAACCAATTCCGGGCAGATAACACTGAAGCTTTCTTT. Encoded protein: CASNQFRADNTEAFF.

This rearrangement joins TRBV7-9 to TRBJ2-1; D is uncertain. The CDR3 sequence is 16 residues long. Germline assignment: CDR1 SEHNR and CDR2 FQNEAQ (reference sequence). Trimming took off 1 base at V and 1 base at J, with 11 bases between the two ends. Here the CDR3 DNA reads TGTGCCAGCAGCTTAGAGCCTAGAACGTCCTACAATGAGCAGTTCTTC. It codes for CASSLEPRTSYNEQFF. Using reference TRBV7-9 and TRBJ2-1 for the parts outside the CDR3, the full variable domain is DTGVSQNPRHKITKRGQNVTFRCDPISEHNRLYWYRQTLGQGPEFLTYFQNEAQLEKSRLLSDRFSAERPKGSFSTLEIQRTEQGDSAMYLCASSLEPRTSYNEQFFGPGTRLTVL.

The chain has TRBV5-1 and TRBJ2-3; 9 nucleotides line up with TRBD2. Germline CDR1 and CDR2: SGHRS and YFSETQ. Trimming cost V 0 bases and J 3 bases; bases outside gene matches: 5. The CDR3 contains 16 residues. This CDR3 is CASSLVLSGRTDTQYF. DNA of the CDR3: TGCGCCAGCAGCTTGGTCTTGAGCGGGAGGACAGATACGCAGTATTTT.

This chain connects TRBV28 to TRBJ1-2; the match to TRBD1 covers 7 bases. CDR1 is MDHEN, CDR2 SYDVKM, per germline. The junction had 9 bases not matched to a gene; V was cut back by 4 bases and J by 4 bases. CDR3 length equals 15 residues. The DNA of the CDR3 is TGTGCCAGCAGTTCCCAAGGGGGCATCGGCTATGGCTACACCTTC. Amino acid sequence: CASSSQGGIGYGYTF.

Notes on this clone: At the DNA level, this CDR3 is encoded by other sequences in the same sample as well. The chain couples TRBV27 to TRBJ2-7, with unresolved D. V shed 3 bases and J shed 2 bases, with 14 bases lying between them. The CDR3 runs to 15 residues. Germline V gives CDR1 MNHEY, CDR2 SMNVEV (reference sequence). The CDR3: CASSFGRLGPYEQYF. DNA of the CDR3: TGTGCCAGCAGTTTCGGTCGGCTAGGACCCTACGAGCAGTACTTC.

This clone occurred once. The chain joins TRBV5-8 to TRBJ2-5; D unresolved. The length of the CDR3 is 13 residues. Trimming took off 2 bases at V and 1 base at J, with 6 bases between the two ends. The germline gives CDR1 SGHTS, CDR2 YDEGEE. The CDR3 region has the DNA TGTGCCAGCAGCTTACGCGGCCAAGAGACCCAGTACTTC. It encodes CASSLRGQETQYF.

The J gene is TRBJ1-2, the V gene TRBV28; D gene unclear. CDR1 is MDHEN and CDR2 is SYDVKM in the germline V gene. This CDR3 contains 13 residues. Deletions cut 3 bases from V and 1 base from J, with 6 bases between. The chain's CDR3 is CASSFPINYGYTF. DNA for the CDR3: TGTGCCAGCAGTTTCCCGATTAACTATGGCTACACCTTC.

The chain joins TRBV5-1 to TRBJ1-5; 11 nucleotides match TRBD1. V trimming: 4 bases; J trimming: 3 bases; junction bases outside the gene matches: 3. The CDR3 contains 15 residues. Germline V gene data show CDR1 as SGHRS and CDR2 as YFSETQ. The CDR3 DNA reads TGCGCCAGCAGCCGGACAGGGGGCATCAATCAGCCCCAGCATTTT. Protein product: CASSRTGGINQPQHF.

This chain uses TRBV2 with TRBJ2-1; D not resolved. Germline CDR1 is SNHLY and CDR2 is FYNNEI. This CDR3 spans 12 amino acids. With 1 base removed from V and 12 bases from J, the gap between germline ends came to 10 bases. The CDR3 region has the DNA TGTGCCAGCAGTGAAGGTCCCTCAGGGCAGTTCTTC. Amino acids: CASSEGPSGQFF.

The rearrangement uses TRBV19 and TRBJ1-2; 7 nucleotides match TRBD1. CDR3 size: 13 residues. Germline V gene data show CDR1 as LNHDA and CDR2 as SQIVND (reference sequence). Germline trimming cut 7 bases from V and 6 bases from J; bases unmatched to any gene: 8. The CDR3 reads CASTKDRVDGYTF. The CDR3 DNA sequence: TGTGCCAGTACTAAAGACAGGGTGGATGGCTACACCTTC.

This clone was detected once. The chain links TRBV9 to TRBJ2-3; 10 bases line up with TRBD1. The CDR3 covers 15 residues. J gave up 5 bases and V 4 bases, and 7 bases lay outside the gene matches. The V gene's germline CDR1 is SGDLS and CDR2 YYNGEE. As DNA, the CDR3 is TGTGCCAGCAGCCTGGGGACAGGGGAGGGAGATACGCAGTATTTT. Residues: CASSLGTGEGDTQYF. The variable domain in full, completed from reference TRBV9 and TRBJ2-3, reads DSGVTQTPKHLITATGQRVTLRCSPRSGDLSVYWYQQSLDQGLQFLIQYYNGEERAKGNILERFSAQQFPDLHSELNLSSLELGDSALYFCASSLGTGEGDTQYFGPGTRLTVL.

The rearrangement uses TRBV7-9 and TRBJ2-1; D possibly corresponds to TRBD2 (6 bases). In germline, CDR1 is SEHNR, CDR2 FQNEAQ (reference sequence). Trimming left V 2 bases short and J 9 bases short, with 11 bases between. This CDR3 is 13 amino acids long. Written as DNA, the CDR3 is TGTGCCAGCAGCTTACCGACTAGTACTGAGCAGTTCTTC. Translation gives CASSLPTSTEQFF.

This rearrangement joins TRBV28 to TRBJ2-7, with TRBD1 matching over 8 bases. CDR1 and CDR2 (germline): MDHEN, SYDVKM. Trimming removed 1 base from V and 0 bases from J; junction bases left unmatched: 5. The CDR3 loop spans 16 amino acids. CDR3 loop: CASSLSWGQASYEQYF. CDR3 DNA: TGTGCCAGCAGTTTATCGTGGGGACAGGCCTCCTACGAGCAGTACTTC.

The chain uses TRBV5-4 and TRBJ2-1, with D possibly matching TRBD2 (6 bases). The V gene lost 4 bases and the J gene lost 0 bases, with 20 bases spanning the gap. The CDR3 runs to 18 residues. Germline-derived CDR1 and CDR2 are SGHNT and YYREEE (reference sequence). The CDR3 coding sequence is TGTGCCAGCAGCATCTGGGCCGGCGGGGCGAGCTCCTACAATGAGCAGTTCTTC. It encodes CASSIWAGGASSYNEQFF.

The chain couples TRBV6-5 to TRBJ2-7; D is unresolved. The V and J ends lost 0 bases and 7 bases respectively, with 13 bases between them. The germline V gene encodes CDR1 MNHEY and CDR2 SVGAGI. The CDR3 extends over 14 amino acids. Here the CDR3 DNA reads TGTGCCAGCAGTTACTCGTTTAGTCTTGGAGAGCAGTACTTC. Its translation is CASSYSFSLGEQYF.